The clone carrying this T cell receptor beta chain was observed many times. Its target is not known. These data come from a study of regulatory T cells in long-lasting Graves disease. V lost 4 bases and J lost 7, with 8 bases in between. The CDR3 covers 11 residues. From germline, CDR1 is SGHVS and CDR2 FQNEAQ. Study results and caveats: Sample size, which was small, may have reduced accuracy.

The sample's time point: newly diagnosed GD, antithyroid drugs for less than 3 months. PBMC-derived RNA was used for the TCR library. Libraries of TCR beta came from iRepertoire HTBI primers plus Arm-PCR of CDR3 regions. TCRdb independently ran MiXCR on the multiplex PCR reads; one entry per CDR3 protein. The repertoire holds over 500,000 distinct CDR3 sequences, with approximately 16% as singletons. The sample was also linked to a second study, of T cells in Graves' hyperthyroidism and ophthalmopathy. That study adds: The TCR CDR3 first-round RT-PCR relied on the HTBI primer set. Within blood appeared most thyroid clonotypes that had expanded above 0.001.

The chain couples TRBV7-8 to TRBJ2-7; D is undetermined. The specimen was peripheral blood mononuclear cells (PBMCs), collected at new diagnosis, from a patient treated with antithyroid drugs. The TCR sequence derives from a man younger than 35 with Graves disease. CDR3 protein: CASSYTVEQYF. The CDR3 DNA reads as TGTGCCAGCAGCTACACTGTGGAGCAGTACTTC.